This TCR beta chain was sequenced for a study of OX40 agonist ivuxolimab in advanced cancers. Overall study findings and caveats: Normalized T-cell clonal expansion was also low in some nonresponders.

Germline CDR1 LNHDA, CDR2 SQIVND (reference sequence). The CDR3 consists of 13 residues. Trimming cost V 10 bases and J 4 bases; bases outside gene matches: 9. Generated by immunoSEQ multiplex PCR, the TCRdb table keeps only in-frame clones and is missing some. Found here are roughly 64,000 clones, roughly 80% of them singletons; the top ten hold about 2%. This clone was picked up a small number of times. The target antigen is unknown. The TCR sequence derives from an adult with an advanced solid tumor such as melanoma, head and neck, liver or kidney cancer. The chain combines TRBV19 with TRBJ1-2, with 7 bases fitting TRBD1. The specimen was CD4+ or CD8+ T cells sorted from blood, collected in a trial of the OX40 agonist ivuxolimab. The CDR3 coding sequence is TGTGCCACCTCGGGACAGATGGTCTATGGCTACACCTTC. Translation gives CATSGQMVYGYTF.